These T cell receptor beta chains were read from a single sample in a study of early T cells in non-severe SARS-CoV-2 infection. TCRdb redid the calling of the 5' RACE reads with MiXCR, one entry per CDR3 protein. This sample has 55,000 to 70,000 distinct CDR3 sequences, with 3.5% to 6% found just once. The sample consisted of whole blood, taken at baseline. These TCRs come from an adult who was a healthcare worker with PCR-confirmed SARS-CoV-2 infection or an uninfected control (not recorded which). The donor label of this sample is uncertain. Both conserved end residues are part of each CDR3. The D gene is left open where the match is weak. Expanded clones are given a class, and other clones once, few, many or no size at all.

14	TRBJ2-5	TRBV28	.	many	TGTGCCAGCACTAAGGGGAGTCGGCAAGAGACCCAGTACTTC	CASTKGSRQETQYF
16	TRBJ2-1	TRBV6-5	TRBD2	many	TGTGCCAGCAGCCCCAGGGGACTAGCGCCCTACAATGAGCAGTTCTTC	CASSPRGLAPYNEQFF
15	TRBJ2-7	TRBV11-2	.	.	TGTGCCAGCAGCTTAGGCCCCTTAAGCTCCTACGAGCAGTACTTC	CASSLGPLSSYEQYF
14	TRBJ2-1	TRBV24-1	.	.	TGTGCCACCAGTGTATCCAGCTCCTACAATGAGCAGTTCTTC	CATSVSSSYNEQFF
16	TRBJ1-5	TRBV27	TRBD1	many	TGTGCCAGCCTCCCCCGGACAGGAATTAACAATCAGCCCCAGCATTTT	CASLPRTGINNQPQHF
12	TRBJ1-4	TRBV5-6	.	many	TGTGCCAGCAGCTTGGGAGGAGAAAAACTGTTTTTT	CASSLGGEKLFF
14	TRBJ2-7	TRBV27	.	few	TGTGCCAGCAGTTTTAGTCAGGGACCCTACGAGCAGTACTTC	CASSFSQGPYEQYF
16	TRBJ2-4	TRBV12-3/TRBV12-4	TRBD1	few	TGTGCCAGCAGCCGAGACAGGGGGCTAGCCAAAAACATTCAGTACTTC	CASSRDRGLAKNIQYF
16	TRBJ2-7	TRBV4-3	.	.	TGCGCCAGCAGCCAAGATCTCGATCTGGGGGCGGGTGAGCAGTACTTC	CASSQDLDLGAGEQYF
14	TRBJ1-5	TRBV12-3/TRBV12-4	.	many	TGTGCCAGCAGTTTATTAGAGTTTAATCAGCCCCAGCATTTT	CASSLLEFNQPQHF
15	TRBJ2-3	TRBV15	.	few	TGTGCCACCAGCAGTTGGCAGGGGAGCACAGATACGCAGTATTTT	CATSSWQGSTDTQYF
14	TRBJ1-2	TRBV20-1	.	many	TGCAGTGCTAGAGTGCAGGGGACTAACTATGGCTACACCTTC	CSARVQGTNYGYTF
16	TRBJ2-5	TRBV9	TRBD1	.	TGTGCCAGCAACAGAGGGGGTGGGACAGCACAAGAGACCCAGTACTTC	CASNRGGGTAQETQYF
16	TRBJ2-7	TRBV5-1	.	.	TGCGCCAGCAGCCCTGGCAGGGGGACGGAGGGGGACGAGCAGTACTTC	CASSPGRGTEGDEQYF
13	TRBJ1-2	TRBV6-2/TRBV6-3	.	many	TGTGCCACCTCCGACAGATCTCCGCCCGGCTACACCTTC	CATSDRSPPGYTF
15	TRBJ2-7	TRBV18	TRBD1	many	TGTGCCAGCTCACCCCGGGACAGGGGCTCCTACGAGCAGTACTTC	CASSPRDRGSYEQYF
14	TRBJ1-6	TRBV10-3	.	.	TGTGCCATCAGTGTCGGATCCTATAATTCACCCCTCCACTTT	CAISVGSYNSPLHF
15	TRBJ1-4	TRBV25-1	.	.	TGTGCCAGCAGCCCCTCGGACAGTAGAAAGGAAAAACTGTTTTTT	CASSPSDSRKEKLFF
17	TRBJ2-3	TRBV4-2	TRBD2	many	TGTGCCAGCAGCCAAGACACTAGCGGGGGGGCCGCAGATACGCAGTATTTT	CASSQDTSGGAADTQYF
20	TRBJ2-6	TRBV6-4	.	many	TGTGCCAGCAGTGAAGCCGGACAGATGTTTTTAAGCTCTGGGGCCAACGTCCTGACTTTC	CASSEAGQMFLSSGANVLTF
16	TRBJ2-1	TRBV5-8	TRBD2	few	TGTGCCAGCAGCTTGGCCCGGACTAGCGGGGTCTATGAGCAGTTCTTC	CASSLARTSGVYEQFF
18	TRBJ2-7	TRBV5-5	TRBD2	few	TGTGCCAGCAGCTTTTTTCGGACCCGGACTAGCGCCCCCTACGAGCAGTACTTC	CASSFFRTRTSAPYEQYF